Listed below are T cell receptor beta chains from one sample, sequenced in a study of T cells in Graves' hyperthyroidism and ophthalmopathy. Each CDR3 protein gets one entry after TCRdb re-called the multiplex PCR reads with MiXCR. Of 250,000 to 400,000 distinct CDR3 sequences listed, about 13% are singletons. The sample taken for sequencing was blood. These receptor sequences come from a woman aged 40 to 55 with Graves' ophthalmopathy. Both conserved end residues are trimmed from each CDR3.

CDR3 protein: ASSLTDDGQETQY
J gene: TRBJ2-5
V gene: TRBV4-1

CDR3 protein: ASSRRLGRADTQY
J gene: TRBJ2-3
V gene: TRBV3-1

CDR3 protein: ASSYSKLAGGSSYEQY
J gene: TRBJ2-7
V gene: TRBV6-2/TRBV6-3

CDR3 protein: ASSLTGGISEAF
J gene: TRBJ1-1
V gene: TRBV6-1

CDR3 protein: SVTEGTANTEAF
J gene: TRBJ1-1
V gene: TRBV29-1

CDR3 protein: ASSLVLRLDTQY
J gene: TRBJ2-3
V gene: TRBV5-5

CDR3 protein: ASSAISGSGTDTQY
J gene: TRBJ2-3
V gene: TRBV19

CDR3 protein: ASRIDSGSGNTIY
J gene: TRBJ1-3
V gene: TRBV5-4

CDR3 protein: ASTSVVPETQY
J gene: TRBJ2-5
V gene: TRBV6-1

CDR3 protein: SARGGAATNEKPF
J gene: TRBJ1-4
V gene: TRBV20-1

CDR3 protein: ASSLFADTGELF
J gene: TRBJ2-2
V gene: TRBV7-9

CDR3 protein: AWSPTSGEQF
J gene: TRBJ2-1
V gene: TRBV30

CDR3 protein: ASSLYANTGELF
J gene: TRBJ2-2
V gene: TRBV5-1

CDR3 protein: ASHRAGELF
J gene: TRBJ2-2
V gene: TRBV6-1

CDR3 protein: ASGLVTVKNEQF
J gene: TRBJ2-1
V gene: TRBV12-5

CDR3 protein: ASSPTGFNYGYT
J gene: TRBJ1-2
V gene: TRBV27

CDR3 protein: ASSEQGQPQH
J gene: TRBJ1-5
V gene: TRBV10-1

CDR3 protein: ASSPPRQGLSYEQY
J gene: TRBJ2-7
V gene: TRBV18

CDR3 protein: ASKYQGRKPNEKLF
J gene: TRBJ1-4
V gene: TRBV6-4

CDR3 protein: ASSGTVLRNTEAF
J gene: TRBJ1-1
V gene: TRBV6-1

CDR3 protein: ASRPLRAGKLF
J gene: TRBJ1-4
V gene: TRBV27

CDR3 protein: ASRGTFSSYEQY
J gene: TRBJ2-7
V gene: TRBV6-1

CDR3 protein: ASSELGAGYGYT
J gene: TRBJ1-2
V gene: TRBV2

CDR3 protein: ASRRSQGPFGYT
J gene: TRBJ1-2
V gene: TRBV19

CDR3 protein: ATSRDRSGWGCT
J gene: TRBJ1-2
V gene: TRBV15

CDR3 protein: ASSSWTSGRTYEQY
J gene: TRBJ2-7
V gene: TRBV28

CDR3 protein: SARDQTEHSYEQY
J gene: TRBJ2-7
V gene: TRBV20-1

CDR3 protein: ASSSRGSTGELF
J gene: TRBJ2-2
V gene: TRBV11-3

CDR3 protein: ATSDLARPPYGTYEQY
J gene: TRBJ2-7
V gene: TRBV24-1

CDR3 protein: ATQLEIGFDNEQF
J gene: TRBJ2-1
V gene: TRBV6-2/TRBV6-3

CDR3 protein: ASSTGNYGYT
J gene: TRBJ1-2
V gene: TRBV12-3/TRBV12-4

CDR3 protein: AIGGDYGYT
J gene: TRBJ1-2
V gene: TRBV10-3

CDR3 protein: ASRSNVASSCGYT
J gene: TRBJ1-2
V gene: TRBV27

CDR3 protein: ASSQTTGKDEQY
J gene: TRBJ2-7
V gene: TRBV7-9

CDR3 protein: ASSQERIQGGDTQY
J gene: TRBJ2-3
V gene: TRBV3-1

CDR3 protein: ASSTRSGAEQY
J gene: TRBJ2-7
V gene: TRBV3-1

CDR3 protein: SARDLRLASDTQY
J gene: TRBJ2-3
V gene: TRBV20-1

CDR3 protein: ASSFSPREKAQRSNEQF
J gene: TRBJ2-1
V gene: TRBV7-8

CDR3 protein: ASSLTPGSTDTQY
J gene: TRBJ2-3
V gene: TRBV5-1

CDR3 protein: ASHREAYNEQF
J gene: TRBJ2-1
V gene: TRBV2

CDR3 protein: AIRRGVAGGADTQY
J gene: TRBJ2-3
V gene: TRBV10-3

CDR3 protein: ASAPQATGLGGYT
J gene: TRBJ1-2
V gene: TRBV2

CDR3 protein: AISERQNTEAF
J gene: TRBJ1-1
V gene: TRBV10-3

CDR3 protein: ASSATVGNSPLH
J gene: TRBJ1-6
V gene: TRBV18

CDR3 protein: SARDPSSRVTQY
J gene: TRBJ2-5
V gene: TRBV20-1

CDR3 protein: ASSQVPGFTDTQY
J gene: TRBJ2-3
V gene: TRBV4-1